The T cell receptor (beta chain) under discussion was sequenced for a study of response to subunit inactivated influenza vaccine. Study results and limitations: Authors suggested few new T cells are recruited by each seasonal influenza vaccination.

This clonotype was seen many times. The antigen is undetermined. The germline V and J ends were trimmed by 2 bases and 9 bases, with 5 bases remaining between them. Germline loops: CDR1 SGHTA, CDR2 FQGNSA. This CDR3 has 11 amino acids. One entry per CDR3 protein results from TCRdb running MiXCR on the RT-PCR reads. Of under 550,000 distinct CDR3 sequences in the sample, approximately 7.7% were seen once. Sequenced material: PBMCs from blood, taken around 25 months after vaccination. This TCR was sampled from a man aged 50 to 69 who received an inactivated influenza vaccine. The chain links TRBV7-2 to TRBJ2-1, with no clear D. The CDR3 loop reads CASSLKSEQFF. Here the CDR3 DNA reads TGTGCCAGCAGCTTAAAGAGTGAGCAGTTCTTC. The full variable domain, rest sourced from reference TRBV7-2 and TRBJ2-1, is GAGVSQSPSNKVTEKGKDVELRCDPISGHTALYWYRQSLGQGLEFLIYFQGNSAPDKSGLPSDRFSAERTGGSVSTLTIQRTQQEDSAVYLCASSLKSEQFFGPGTRLTVL.